One sample yielded the 7 T cell receptor beta chains listed below, sequenced in a study of glioma-infiltrating T cells. Using RNA template, CDR3s of TCR alpha and beta were amplified with iRepertoire arm-PCR. TCRdb re-called the multiplex PCR reads with MiXCR, one entry per CDR3 protein. The repertoire holds fewer than 55,000 distinct CDR3 sequences, with 20% to 25% as singletons. What was sequenced was glioma tissue, nonneoplastic brain tissue, or PBMCs (not recorded which). The source of these receptors is a human donor with low-grade glioma or glioblastoma, undergoing nonglioma brain surgery, or in good health (not recorded which).

The J gene is TRBJ1-6, the V gene TRBV30; possibly TRBD1 for D (5 bases). There are 14 residues in the CDR3. CDR1 and CDR2 (germline): GTSNPN, SVGIG (reference sequence). Trimming left V 4 bases short and J 6 bases short, with 13 bases between. The CDR3 DNA sequence: TGTGCCTGGACCGAGGGGACCGGTAATTCACCCCTCCACTTT. Protein: CAWTEGTGNSPLHF.

The chain is built from TRBV5-1 and TRBJ2-1; TRBD1 matches at 7 bases. The CDR3 sequence is 14 residues long. CDR1 SGHRS and CDR2 YFSETQ come from the germline V gene. The trim removed 0 bases at V and 8 bases at J, leaving 5 bases unmatched. The CDR3 loop reads CASSLETGLDEQFF. The CDR3 DNA reads as TGCGCCAGCAGCTTGGAGACAGGGCTCGATGAGCAGTTCTTC.

This clonotype was picked up a small number of times. The gene calls are TRBV5-1 and TRBJ1-2; TRBD1 aligns across 9 bases. Germline CDR1 and CDR2: SGHRS and YFSETQ. The length of the CDR3 is 17 residues. V lost 4 bases, J lost 2 bases, and 12 bases stayed unmatched. The chain's CDR3 is CASSGGLTGGLNYGYTF. As DNA, the CDR3 is TGCGCCAGCAGCGGGGGCCTTACAGGGGGCCTAAACTATGGCTACACCTTC.

This sequence joins TRBV7-2 and TRBJ1-3; D gene uncertain. Trimming stripped 3 bases from V and 1 base from J, with 13 bases between. Germline V lookup: CDR1 SGHTA, CDR2 FQGNSA. The CDR3 has 16 amino acids. This CDR3 is CASSFSGVGSGNTIYF. The CDR3 bases are TGTGCCAGCAGCTTCTCCGGAGTTGGGTCTGGAAACACCATATATTTT.

This clonotype was counted ten times or more. V gene TRBV5-1 combines with J gene TRBJ1-4; D gene uncertain. CDR1 and CDR2 (germline): SGHRS, YFSETQ. Between the trimmed V and J ends, which lost 7 bases and 6 bases, there was a span of 16 bases. CDR3 size: 14 residues. The CDR3: CASRSGLKHEKLFF. The CDR3 nucleotides read TGCGCCAGCCGATCCGGACTGAAGCATGAAAAACTGTTTTTT. Full variable domain (outside the CDR3, taken from reference TRBV5-1 and TRBJ1-4): KAGVTQTPRYLIKTRGQQVTLSCSPISGHRSVSWYQQTPGQGLQFLFEYFSETQRNKGNFPGRFSGRQFSNSRSEMNVSTLELGDSALYLCASRSGLKHEKLFFGSGTQLSVL.

The genes are TRBV13 and TRBJ2-7; TRBD1 is a possible D gene (5 bases). The V gene lost 2 bases and the J gene lost 7 bases, with 18 bases spanning the gap. In germline, CDR1 is PRHDT, CDR2 FYEKMQ (reference sequence). The CDR3 extends over 15 amino acids. The CDR3 nucleotides are TGTGCCAGCAGCTTATCAGGGATTTCCCCCGGTGAGCAGTACTTC. Protein sequence: CASSLSGISPGEQYF.

This clonotype was detected once. An end of the junction differs from the germline gene, which may be a read error. The chain combines TRBV7-9 with TRBJ2-7; weak D call: TRBD2 (5 bases). CDR1 is SEHNR, CDR2 FQNEAQ, per germline (reference sequence). There are 14 residues in the CDR3. CDR3 in amino acids: CTSSLTAGGSEQYF. CDR3 nucleotides: TGTACCAGCAGCTTGACTGCGGGTGGAAGCGAGCAGTACTTC. Together with reference TRBV7-9 and TRBJ2-7, the CDR3 gives the full variable domain: DTGVSQNPRHKITKRGQNVTFRCDPISEHNRLYWYRQTLGQGPEFLTYFQNEAQLEKSRLLSDRFSAERPKGSFSTLEIQRTEQGDSAMYLCTSSLTAGGSEQYFGPGTRLTVT.